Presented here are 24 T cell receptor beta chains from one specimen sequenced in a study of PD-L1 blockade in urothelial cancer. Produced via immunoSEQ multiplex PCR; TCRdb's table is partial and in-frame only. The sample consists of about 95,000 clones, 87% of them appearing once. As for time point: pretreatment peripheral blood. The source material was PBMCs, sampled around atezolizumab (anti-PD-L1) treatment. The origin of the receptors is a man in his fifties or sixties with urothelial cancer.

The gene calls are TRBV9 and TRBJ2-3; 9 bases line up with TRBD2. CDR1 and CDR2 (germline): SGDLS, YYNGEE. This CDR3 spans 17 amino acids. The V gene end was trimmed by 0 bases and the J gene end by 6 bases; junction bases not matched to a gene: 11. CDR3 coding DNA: TGTGCCAGCAGCGTAGCTACGGCGGGAGGGCCCTACGATACGCAGTATTTT. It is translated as CASSVATAGGPYDTQYF.

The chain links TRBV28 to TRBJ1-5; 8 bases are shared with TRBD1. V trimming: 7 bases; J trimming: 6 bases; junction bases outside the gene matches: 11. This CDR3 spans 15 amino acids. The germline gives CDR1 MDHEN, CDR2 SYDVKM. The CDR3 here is CASTSPQGAGQPQHF. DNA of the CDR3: TGTGCCAGCACCTCACCCCAGGGGGCAGGTCAGCCCCAGCATTTT.

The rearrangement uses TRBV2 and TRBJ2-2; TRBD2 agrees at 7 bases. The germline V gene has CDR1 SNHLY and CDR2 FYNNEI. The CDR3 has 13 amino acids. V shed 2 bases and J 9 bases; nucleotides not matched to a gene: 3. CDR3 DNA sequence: TGTGCCAGCAGTGAATGGCGGGAGAGGGAGCTGTTTTTT. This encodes CASSEWRERELFF. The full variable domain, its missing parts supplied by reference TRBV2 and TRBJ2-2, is EPEVTQTPSHQVTQMGQEVILRCVPISNHLYFYWYRQILGQKVEFLVSFYNNEISEKSEIFDDQFSVERPDGSNFTLKIRSTKLEDSAMYFCASSEWRERELFFGEGSRLTVL.

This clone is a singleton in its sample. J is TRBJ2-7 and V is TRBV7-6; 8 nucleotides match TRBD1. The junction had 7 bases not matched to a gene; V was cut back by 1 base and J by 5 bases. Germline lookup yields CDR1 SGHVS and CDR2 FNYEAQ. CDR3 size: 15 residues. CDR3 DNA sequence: TGTGCCAGCAGCTTAGGGACAGGGTGGACCCACGAGCAGTACTTC. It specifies CASSLGTGWTHEQYF.

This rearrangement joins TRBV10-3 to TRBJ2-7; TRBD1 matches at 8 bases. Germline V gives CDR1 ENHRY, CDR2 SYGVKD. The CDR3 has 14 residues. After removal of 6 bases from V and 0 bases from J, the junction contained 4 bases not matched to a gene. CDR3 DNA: TGTGCCATCAGCAGACAGGGGCCCTCCTACGAGCAGTACTTC. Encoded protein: CAISRQGPSYEQYF.

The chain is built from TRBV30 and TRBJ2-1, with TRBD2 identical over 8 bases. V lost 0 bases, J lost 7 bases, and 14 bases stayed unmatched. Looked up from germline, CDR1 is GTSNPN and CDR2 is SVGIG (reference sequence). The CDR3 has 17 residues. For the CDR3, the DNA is TGTGCCTGGAGTGTTAAATCCAGAAGCGGGAGTCGGAATGAGCAGTTCTTC. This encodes CAWSVKSRSGSRNEQFF.

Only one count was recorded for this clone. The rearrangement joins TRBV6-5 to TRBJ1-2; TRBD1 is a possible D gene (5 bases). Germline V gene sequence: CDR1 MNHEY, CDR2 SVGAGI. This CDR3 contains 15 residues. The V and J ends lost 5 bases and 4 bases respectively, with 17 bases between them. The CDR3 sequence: CASSRQPLELYGYTF. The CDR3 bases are TGTGCCAGCAGTCGACAGCCCCTCGAACTCTATGGCTACACCTTC.

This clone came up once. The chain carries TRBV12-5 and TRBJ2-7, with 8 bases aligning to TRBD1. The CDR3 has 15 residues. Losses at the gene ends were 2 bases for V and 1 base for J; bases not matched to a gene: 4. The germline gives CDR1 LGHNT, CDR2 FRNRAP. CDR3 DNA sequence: TGTGCTAGTGGTTTGACGACAGGGGAATCCTACGAGCAGTACTTC. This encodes CASGLTTGESYEQYF.

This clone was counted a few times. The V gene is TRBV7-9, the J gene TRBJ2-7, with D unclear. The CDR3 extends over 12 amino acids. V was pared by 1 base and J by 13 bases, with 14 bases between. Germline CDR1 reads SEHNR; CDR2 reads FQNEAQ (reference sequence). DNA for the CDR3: TGTGCCAGCAGCTTAGAATCAGAACCACCATACTTC. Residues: CASSLESEPPYF.

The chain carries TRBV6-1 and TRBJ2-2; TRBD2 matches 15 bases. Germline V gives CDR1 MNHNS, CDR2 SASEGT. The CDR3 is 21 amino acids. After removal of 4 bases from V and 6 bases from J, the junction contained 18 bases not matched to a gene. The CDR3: CASSGAIVPRTSGRGAGELFF. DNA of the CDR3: TGTGCCAGCAGTGGAGCGATTGTCCCGAGGACTAGCGGGAGGGGGGCCGGGGAGCTGTTTTTT.

This CDR3 is CASSGTHGGSRYEQYF. CDR3 bases: TGTGCCAGCAGTGGGACCCATGGCGGGAGTCGGTACGAGCAGTACTTC. The rearrangement links TRBV25-1 to TRBJ2-7, with 7 bases fitting TRBD2. The germline V gene has CDR1 MGHDK and CDR2 SYGVNS. The CDR3 has 16 amino acids. With 4 bases clipped from V and 4 bases from J, the junction kept 13 bases outside the gene matches.

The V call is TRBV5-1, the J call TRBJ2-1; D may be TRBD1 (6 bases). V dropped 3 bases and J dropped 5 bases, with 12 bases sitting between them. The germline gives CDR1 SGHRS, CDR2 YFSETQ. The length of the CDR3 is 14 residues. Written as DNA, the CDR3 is TGCGCCAGCAGCTGGGGGCGGAAGAACAATGAGCAGTTCTTC. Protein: CASSWGRKNNEQFF.

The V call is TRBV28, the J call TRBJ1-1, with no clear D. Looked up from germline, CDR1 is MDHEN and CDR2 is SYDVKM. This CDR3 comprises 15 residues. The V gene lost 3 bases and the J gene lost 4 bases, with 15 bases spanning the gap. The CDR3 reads CASSFWESRATEAFF. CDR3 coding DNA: TGTGCCAGCAGTTTTTGGGAGTCCCGCGCCACTGAAGCTTTCTTT. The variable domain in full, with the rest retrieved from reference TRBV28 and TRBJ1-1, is DVKVTQSSRYLVKRTGEKVFLECVQDMDHENMFWYRQDPGLGLRLIYFSYDVKMKEKGDIPEGYSVSREKKERFSLILESASTNQTSMYLCASSFWESRATEAFFGQGTRLTVV.

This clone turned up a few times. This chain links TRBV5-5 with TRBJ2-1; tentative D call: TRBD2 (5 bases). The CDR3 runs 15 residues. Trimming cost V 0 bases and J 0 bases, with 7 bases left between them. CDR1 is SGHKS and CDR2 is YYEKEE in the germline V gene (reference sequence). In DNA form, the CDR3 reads TGTGCCAGCAGCTTGGACCGGGGCTCCTACAATGAGCAGTTCTTC. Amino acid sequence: CASSLDRGSYNEQFF.

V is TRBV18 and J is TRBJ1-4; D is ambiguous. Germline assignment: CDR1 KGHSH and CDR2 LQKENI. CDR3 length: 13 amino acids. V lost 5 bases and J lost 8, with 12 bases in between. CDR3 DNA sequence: TGTGCCAGCTCATCCGGGGTGAGGGAAAAACTGTTTTTT. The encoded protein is CASSSGVREKLFF. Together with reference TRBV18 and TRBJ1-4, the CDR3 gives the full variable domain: NAGVMQNPRHLVRRRGQEARLRCSPMKGHSHVYWYRQLPEEGLKFMVYLQKENIIDESGMPKERFSAEFPKEGPSILRIQQVVRGDSAAYFCASSSGVREKLFFGSGTQLSVL.

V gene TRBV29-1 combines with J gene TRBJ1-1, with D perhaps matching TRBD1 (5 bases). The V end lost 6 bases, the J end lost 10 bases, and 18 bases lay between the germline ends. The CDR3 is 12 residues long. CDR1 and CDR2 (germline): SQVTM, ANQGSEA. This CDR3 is CSVRGQLSGAFF. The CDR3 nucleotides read TGCAGCGTGCGGGGCCAGCTTTCGGGAGCTTTCTTT.

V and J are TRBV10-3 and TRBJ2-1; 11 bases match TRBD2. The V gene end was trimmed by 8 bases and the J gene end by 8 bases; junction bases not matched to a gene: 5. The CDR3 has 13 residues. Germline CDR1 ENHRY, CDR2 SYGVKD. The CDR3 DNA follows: TGTGCCATCGCCGGGACTAGCGGCGATGAGCAGTTCTTC. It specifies CAIAGTSGDEQFF.

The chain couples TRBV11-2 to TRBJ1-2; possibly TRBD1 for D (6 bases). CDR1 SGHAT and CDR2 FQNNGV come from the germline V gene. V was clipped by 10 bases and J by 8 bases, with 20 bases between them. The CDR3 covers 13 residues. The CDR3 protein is CATGGFQGQGYTF. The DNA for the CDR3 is TGTGCCACGGGGGGATTCCAGGGGCAGGGCTACACCTTC.

The CDR3, as DNA: TGTGCCAGCAGTTTGGACAGGGAAAACTATGGCTACACCTTC. It specifies CASSLDRENYGYTF. The chain couples TRBV28 to TRBJ1-2; 8 bases map to TRBD1. Germline V CDR1 and CDR2: MDHEN, SYDVKM. The CDR3 loop spans 14 amino acids. V gave up 3 bases and J gave up 2 bases; unmatched junction bases: 2.

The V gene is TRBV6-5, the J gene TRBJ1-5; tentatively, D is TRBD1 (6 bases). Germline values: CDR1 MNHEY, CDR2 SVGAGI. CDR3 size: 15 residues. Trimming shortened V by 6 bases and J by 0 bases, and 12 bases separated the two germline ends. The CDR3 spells CASSTDSDSNQPQHF. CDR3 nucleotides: TGTGCCAGCAGCACGGACAGCGATAGCAATCAGCCCCAGCATTTT.

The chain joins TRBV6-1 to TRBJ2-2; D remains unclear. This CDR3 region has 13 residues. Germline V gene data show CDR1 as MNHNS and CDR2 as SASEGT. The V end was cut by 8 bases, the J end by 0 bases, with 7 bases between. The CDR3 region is CASPGPNTGELFF. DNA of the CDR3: TGTGCCAGCCCTGGCCCGAACACCGGGGAGCTGTTTTTT.

DNA of the CDR3: TGTGCCAGCAAAACCCCACCGGGGAGCGGGAGAACCAATGAGCAGTTCTTC. Protein: CASKTPPGSGRTNEQFF. The rearrangement joins TRBV2 to TRBJ2-1, with 8 bases aligning to TRBD2. J lost 6 bases, V lost 7 bases, and 17 bases had no gene match. Germline V gene sequence: CDR1 SNHLY, CDR2 FYNNEI. CDR3 size: 17 residues. The entire variable domain, with the rest obtained from reference TRBV2 and TRBJ2-1, is as follows: EPEVTQTPSHQVTQMGQEVILRCVPISNHLYFYWYRQILGQKVEFLVSFYNNEISEKSEIFDDQFSVERPDGSNFTLKIRSTKLEDSAMYFCASKTPPGSGRTNEQFFGPGTRLTVL.

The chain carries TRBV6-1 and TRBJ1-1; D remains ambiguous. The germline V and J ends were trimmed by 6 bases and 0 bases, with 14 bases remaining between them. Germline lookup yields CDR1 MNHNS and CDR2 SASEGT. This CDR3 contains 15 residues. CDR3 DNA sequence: TGTGCCAGCAGACCGATAGACAACATGAACACTGAAGCTTTCTTT. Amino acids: CASRPIDNMNTEAFF.

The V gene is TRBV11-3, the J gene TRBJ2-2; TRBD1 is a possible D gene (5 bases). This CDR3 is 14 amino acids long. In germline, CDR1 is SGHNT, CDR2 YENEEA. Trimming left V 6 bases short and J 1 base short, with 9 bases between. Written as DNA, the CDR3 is TGTGCCAGCAGTCCGACAGAGAACACCGGGGAGCTGTTTTTT. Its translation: CASSPTENTGELFF.